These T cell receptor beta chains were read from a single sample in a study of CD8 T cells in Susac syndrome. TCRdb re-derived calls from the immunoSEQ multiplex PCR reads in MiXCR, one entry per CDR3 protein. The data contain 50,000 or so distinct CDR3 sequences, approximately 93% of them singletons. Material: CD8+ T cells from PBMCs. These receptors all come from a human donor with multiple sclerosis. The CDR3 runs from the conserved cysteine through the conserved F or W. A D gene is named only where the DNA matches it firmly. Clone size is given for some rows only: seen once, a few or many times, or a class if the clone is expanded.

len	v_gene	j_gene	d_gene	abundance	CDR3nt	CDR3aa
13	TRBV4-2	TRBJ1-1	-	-	TGTGCCAGCAGCCCCGCCAAGTGGACTGAAGCTTTCTTT	CASSPAKWTEAFF
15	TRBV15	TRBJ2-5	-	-	TGTGCCACCAGCAGAGCCGACAGGCTGCAAGAGACCCAGTACTTC	CATSRADRLQETQYF
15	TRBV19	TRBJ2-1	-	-	TGTGCCAGTAGCCCCCTTGTTGGGGGGAGCAATGAGCAGTTCTTC	CASSPLVGGSNEQFF
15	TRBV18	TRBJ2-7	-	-	TGTGCCAGCTCACCCGGATCAGGGACCTCCTACGAGCAGTACTTC	CASSPGSGTSYEQYF
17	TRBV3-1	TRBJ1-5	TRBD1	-	TGTGCCAGCAGCCAAGATTTAGGGGACAGGGGCAATCAGCCCCAGCATTTT	CASSQDLGDRGNQPQHF
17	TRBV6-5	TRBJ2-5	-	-	TGTGCCAGCAGTTACATACAGGATTGGACGGGGAAAGAGACCCAGTACTTC	CASSYIQDWTGKETQYF
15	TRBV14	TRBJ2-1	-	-	TGTGCCAGCAGCCCTGCTCTGGGTCCCTACAATGAGCAGTTCTTC	CASSPALGPYNEQFF
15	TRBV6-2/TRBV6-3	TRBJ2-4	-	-	TGTGCCAGCAGCATTGACAGCAATAAGGGGAACATTCAGTACTTC	CASSIDSNKGNIQYF
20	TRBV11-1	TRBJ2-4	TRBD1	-	TGTGCCAGCAGCTTAAGAGACCGGGACAGGGGTCTCGGTAATAGAAACATTCAGTACTTC	CASSLRDRDRGLGNRNIQYF
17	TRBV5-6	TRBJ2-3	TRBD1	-	TGTGCCAGCAGCCACGCCCCGGGACAGGGGGCAACAGATACGCAGTATTTT	CASSHAPGQGATDTQYF
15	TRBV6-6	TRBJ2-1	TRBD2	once	TGTGCCAGCAGTTACCTGGGGGGGAGAAACAATGAGCAGTTCTTC	CASSYLGGRNNEQFF
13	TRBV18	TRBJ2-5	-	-	TGTGCCAGCTCAGGGGTCGGCGGCGAGACCCAGTACTTC	CASSGVGGETQYF
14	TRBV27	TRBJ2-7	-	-	TGTGCCAGCAGTTGGGGGGCTGGGGCCTACGAGCAGTACTTC	CASSWGAGAYEQYF
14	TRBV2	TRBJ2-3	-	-	TGTGCCACTCAACTGACTCCGGAGGCAGATACGCAGTATTTT	CATQLTPEADTQYF
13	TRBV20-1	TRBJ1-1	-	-	TGCAGTGCTATCTACAGGAGCCTCACTGAAGCTTTCTTT	CSAIYRSLTEAFF
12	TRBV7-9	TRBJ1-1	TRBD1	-	TGTGCCAGCAGCTCGGGGACAGGGGAAGCTTTCTTT	CASSSGTGEAFF
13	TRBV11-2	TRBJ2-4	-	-	TGTGCCAGCAGCTTAATCGGAGCAAACATTCAGTACTTC	CASSLIGANIQYF
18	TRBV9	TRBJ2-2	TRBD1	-	TGTGCCAGCAGCGTGGTCTTGGGGACAGGGATATTTACCGGGGAGCTGTTTTTT	CASSVVLGTGIFTGELFF
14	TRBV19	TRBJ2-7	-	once	TGTGCCAGTTCGCCGGGACTTTTGGCCTACGAGCAGTACTTC	CASSPGLLAYEQYF
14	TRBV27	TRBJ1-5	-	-	TGTGCCAGCAGTTCCCGGGGGCCAGATCAGCCCCAGCATTTT	CASSSRGPDQPQHF